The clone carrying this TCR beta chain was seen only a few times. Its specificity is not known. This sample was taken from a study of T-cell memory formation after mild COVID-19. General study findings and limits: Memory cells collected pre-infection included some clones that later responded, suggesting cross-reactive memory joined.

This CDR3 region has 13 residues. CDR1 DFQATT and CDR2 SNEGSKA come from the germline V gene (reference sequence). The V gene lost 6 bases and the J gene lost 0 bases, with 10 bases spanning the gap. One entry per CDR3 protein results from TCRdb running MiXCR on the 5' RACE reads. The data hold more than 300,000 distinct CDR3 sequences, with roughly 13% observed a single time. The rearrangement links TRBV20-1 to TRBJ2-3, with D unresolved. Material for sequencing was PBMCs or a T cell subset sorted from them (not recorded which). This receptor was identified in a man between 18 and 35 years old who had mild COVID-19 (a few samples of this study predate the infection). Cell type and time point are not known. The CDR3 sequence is CSASRRSTDTQYF. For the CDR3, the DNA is TGCAGTGCCTCCAGGCGAAGCACAGATACGCAGTATTTT.